Each of the 30 T cell receptor beta chains below was sequenced from the same sample in a study of shared clonotypes between healthy human individuals. The method was immunoSEQ multiplex PCR; TCRdb's version includes in-frame clones alone and lacks a portion of them. The table shows 490,000 or so clones, with 79% occurring only once. Source material: PBMCs. The receptors derive from a middle-aged woman in good health. Some clones in this sample may be carry-over from other donors' samples.

This rearrangement joins TRBV20-1 to TRBJ1-4, with D uncertain. The CDR3 has 11 residues. The germline gives CDR1 DFQATT, CDR2 SNEGSKA (reference sequence). V lost 5 bases and J 6 bases, leaving 7 bases between the germline ends. CDR3 protein: CSAQRDEKLFF. CDR3 DNA sequence: TGCAGTGCTCAGAGAGATGAAAAACTGTTTTTT.

This clone was counted a few times. The chain is built from TRBV5-4 and TRBJ2-6; TRBD1 matches at 7 bases. The trim removed 4 bases at V and 4 bases at J, leaving 11 bases unmatched. CDR1 SGHNT and CDR2 YYREEE come from the germline V gene (reference sequence). The CDR3 has 17 amino acids. CDR3 DNA: TGTGCCAGCAGCCCCCCCGGACAGGTTGGAGGGGCCAACGTCCTGACTTTC. This gives the protein CASSPPGQVGGANVLTF.

The chain's CDR3 is CASSIVANEQFF. Written as DNA, the CDR3 is TGTGCCAGTAGTATAGTTGCGAATGAGCAGTTCTTC. This chain joins TRBV19 and TRBJ2-1, with unresolved D. The V gene lost 1 base and the J gene lost 7 bases, with 5 bases spanning the gap. CDR1 and CDR2 from the germline V gene are LNHDA and SQIVND (reference sequence). The CDR3 loop spans 12 amino acids.

This chain links TRBV28 with TRBJ2-7; D may match TRBD1 or TRBD2 (5 bases each). This CDR3 region has 15 residues. Germline V gene lookup returns CDR1 MDHEN and CDR2 SYDVKM. V lost 6 bases to trimming and J lost 2 bases, with 17 bases between them. CDR3 protein: CASSPSSWGTYEQYF. The CDR3 coding sequence is TGTGCCAGCAGCCCCTCCAGCTGGGGGACCTACGAGCAGTACTTC.

V usage is TRBV9 and J usage is TRBJ2-3, with D maybe TRBD1 (6 bases). The CDR3 contains 16 residues. V was shortened by 3 bases and J by 2 bases, with 16 bases between the two germline ends. From germline, CDR1 is SGDLS and CDR2 YYNGEE. This CDR3 is CASSGSSGAFTDTQYF. In DNA, the CDR3 is TGTGCCAGCAGCGGATCGTCAGGGGCTTTCACAGATACGCAGTATTTT.

V usage is TRBV28 and J usage is TRBJ1-2; the D gene is possibly TRBD1 (6 bases). The germline gives CDR1 MDHEN, CDR2 SYDVKM. The CDR3 has 17 amino acids. V was cut by 4 bases and J by 0 bases, with 18 bases left in between. Written as DNA, the CDR3 is TGTGCCAGCAGTTCTCCTGACCTGACAGGCGCTAACTATGGCTACACCTTC. This sequence encodes CASSSPDLTGANYGYTF.

The J gene is TRBJ1-2, the V gene TRBV19; 8 bases align to TRBD1. The V gene's germline CDR1 is LNHDA and CDR2 SQIVND (reference sequence). This CDR3 region has 14 residues. Trimming cost V 6 bases and J 2 bases; bases outside gene matches: 5. The CDR3 region is CASRHGQGNYGYTF. CDR3 nucleotides: TGTGCCAGTAGACATGGACAGGGAAACTATGGCTACACCTTC.

Only a few counts were recorded for this clone. V is TRBV19 and J is TRBJ1-1; 7 bases agree with TRBD1. The CDR3 consists of 13 residues. V lost 7 bases and J lost 3; bases outside the gene matches: 5. Germline values: CDR1 LNHDA, CDR2 SQIVND (reference sequence). CDR3 nucleotides: TGTGCCAGTACAGACAGGGCCTACACTGAAGCTTTCTTT. The encoded protein is CASTDRAYTEAFF.

The CDR3 sequence is CASRGRGEETQYF. The CDR3, as DNA: TGTGCCAGCAGGGGCCGGGGGGAGGAGACCCAGTACTTC. The genes are TRBV5-4 and TRBJ2-5; 7 bases are shared with TRBD2. CDR1 SGHNT and CDR2 YYREEE come from the germline V gene (reference sequence). The junction had 6 bases not matched to a gene; V was cut back by 5 bases and J by 5 bases. The CDR3 covers 13 residues.

This clone was seen a handful of times. The chain couples TRBV9 to TRBJ2-5; no clear D. V gave up 0 bases and J gave up 1 base, with 7 bases separating them. Germline V gene lookup returns CDR1 SGDLS and CDR2 YYNGEE. CDR3 size: 14 residues. The CDR3 sequence is CASSVGPTQETQYF. The DNA of the CDR3 is TGTGCCAGCAGCGTAGGACCAACCCAAGAGACCCAGTACTTC.

Only one count was recorded for this clone. V and J are TRBV12-5 and TRBJ2-1, with 9 bases matching TRBD1. Trimming cost V 5 bases and J 12 bases; bases outside gene matches: 11. From germline, CDR1 is LGHNT and CDR2 FRNRAP. This CDR3 is built from 14 residues. CDR3 sequence (DNA): TGTGCTAGTGGTCACGGGACAGGGAGTATGGTGCAGTTCTTC. It translates to CASGHGTGSMVQFF.

This chain joins TRBV11-2 and TRBJ1-1; possibly TRBD1 for D (5 bases). V lost 5 bases, J lost 4 bases, and 14 bases lay in between. Germline V gene data show CDR1 as SGHAT and CDR2 as FQNNGV. CDR3 length: 14 amino acids. CDR3 bases: TGTGCCAGCAGCCGTGGGGGGACGGCCACTGAAGCTTTCTTT. It encodes CASSRGGTATEAFF.

Many counts were recorded for this clone. Other DNA sequences in this sample translate to the same CDR3. This chain connects TRBV5-1 to TRBJ1-1, with D maybe TRBD1 (6 bases). Germline assignment: CDR1 SGHRS and CDR2 YFSETQ. The CDR3 totals 14 residues. V lost 5 bases and J 5 bases, leaving 16 bases between the germline ends. The CDR3 loop reads CASRLSGAETEAFF. The CDR3 nucleotides read TGCGCCAGCAGGTTATCAGGGGCAGAAACTGAAGCTTTCTTT. Full variable domain (outside the CDR3, taken from reference TRBV5-1 and TRBJ1-1): KAGVTQTPRYLIKTRGQQVTLSCSPISGHRSVSWYQQTPGQGLQFLFEYFSETQRNKGNFPGRFSGRQFSNSRSEMNVSTLELGDSALYLCASRLSGAETEAFFGQGTRLTVV.

This rearrangement joins TRBV9 to TRBJ2-5; D not certain. The CDR3 totals 13 residues. Trimming stripped 5 bases from V and 1 base from J, with 9 bases between. CDR1 is SGDLS, CDR2 YYNGEE, per germline. DNA for the CDR3: TGTGCCAGCAGTGCTTCTTCCCAAGAGACCCAGTACTTC. This encodes CASSASSQETQYF.

The chain employs TRBV29-1 and TRBJ2-1; 9 bases are shared with TRBD1. Germline CDR1 SQVTM, CDR2 ANQGSEA. Trimming at V came to 1 base and at J to 7 bases, leaving 8 bases not matched to a gene. The CDR3 sequence is 15 residues long. The CDR3: CSVEARWDRVNEQFF. The CDR3 DNA reads TGCAGCGTTGAAGCCCGCTGGGACAGGGTAAATGAGCAGTTCTTC.

This chain uses TRBV5-1 with TRBJ2-1, with 14 bases lining up with TRBD2. The germline gives CDR1 SGHRS, CDR2 YFSETQ. Trimming at V came to 6 bases and at J to 6 bases, leaving 5 bases not matched to a gene. This CDR3 region has 15 residues. In DNA, the CDR3 is TGCGCCAGCACGACAGGGACTAGCGGGGGCAATGAGCAGTTCTTC. Encoded protein: CASTTGTSGGNEQFF.

The chain carries TRBV5-1 and TRBJ2-7; D is unclear. The CDR3 covers 15 residues. The germline V gene encodes CDR1 SGHRS and CDR2 YFSETQ. V was cut by 0 bases and J by 3 bases, with 13 bases left in between. The CDR3 sequence is CASSLGGFADYEQYF. The CDR3 DNA reads as TGCGCCAGCAGCTTGGGGGGTTTCGCTGACTACGAGCAGTACTTC.

This clone was seen a handful of times. This chain connects TRBV5-1 to TRBJ1-1; 8 positions agree with TRBD1. With 4 bases clipped from V and 5 bases from J, the junction kept 7 bases outside the gene matches. The germline CDR1 and CDR2 sequences are SGHRS and YFSETQ. CDR3 size: 14 residues. For the CDR3, the DNA is TGCGCCAGCAGCATACAGGGGGGGTTAACTGAAGCTTTCTTT. This encodes CASSIQGGLTEAFF.

CDR3 nucleotides: TGTGCCCCAGGACCAGGGGGAAGCAATCAGCCCCAGCATTTT. Amino acid sequence: CAPGPGGSNQPQHF. The gene calls are TRBV7-9 and TRBJ1-5; TRBD1 aligns across 7 bases. The CDR3 contains 14 residues. After removal of 11 bases from V and 1 base from J, the junction contained 8 bases not matched to a gene. Germline-derived CDR1 and CDR2 are SEHNR and FQNEAQ (reference sequence).

The chain employs TRBV29-1 and TRBJ1-4, with 7 nucleotides matching TRBD1. Germline CDR1 reads SQVTM; CDR2 reads ANQGSEA. The CDR3 is 14 amino acids. The V gene end was trimmed by 4 bases and the J gene end by 4 bases; junction bases not matched to a gene: 6. This chain's CDR3 is CSVGAQGLNEKLFF. Here the CDR3 DNA reads TGCAGCGTTGGGGCACAGGGGCTTAATGAAAAACTGTTTTTT.

This clone was detected ten times or more. Other DNA sequences in the sample encode the same CDR3. Here the CDR3 DNA reads TGTGCCAGCAAGTCCCGGGACGCCTCGGCCGAGCAGTACTTC. Amino acid sequence: CASKSRDASAEQYF. The V and J genes are TRBV2 and TRBJ2-7; D could derive from TRBD1 or TRBD2 (5 bases each). The CDR3 has 14 residues. Germline V CDR1 and CDR2: SNHLY, FYNNEI. Trimming stripped 7 bases from V and 6 bases from J, with 19 bases between.

J is TRBJ1-3 and V is TRBV2; TRBD1 matches 7 bases. With V trimmed by 0 bases and J by 8 bases, 4 bases remained unmatched. Per the germline V gene, CDR1 is SNHLY and CDR2 is FYNNEI. The CDR3 loop spans 14 amino acids. The DNA for the CDR3 is TGTGCCAGCAGTGAAGCGACAGGGTTGGACACCATATATTTT. This gives the protein CASSEATGLDTIYF.

The chain uses TRBV13 and TRBJ1-5; the D is unclear. Trimming shortened V by 2 bases and J by 0 bases, and 2 bases separated the two germline ends. The CDR3 totals 13 residues. CDR1 is PRHDT, CDR2 FYEKMQ, per germline (reference sequence). CDR3: CASSLSSNQPQHF. DNA of the CDR3: TGTGCCAGCAGCTTAAGTAGCAATCAGCCCCAGCATTTT.

V gene TRBV4-2 combines with J gene TRBJ2-2; no firm D call. V lost 0 bases and J 1 base, leaving 9 bases between the germline ends. There are 16 residues in the CDR3. From germline, CDR1 is LGHNA and CDR2 YNFKEQ. The CDR3 sequence: CASSQDLRGNTGELFF. The CDR3 DNA reads TGTGCCAGCAGCCAAGACCTCCGAGGGAACACCGGGGAGCTGTTTTTT.

This rearrangement joins TRBV11-2 to TRBJ2-2; D could derive from TRBD1 or TRBD2 (5 bases each). Trimming left V 0 bases short and J 7 bases short, with 12 bases between. Germline CDR1 SGHAT, CDR2 FQNNGV. This CDR3 comprises 15 residues. The CDR3, as DNA: TGTGCCAGCAGCTTAGATGGGACCCGGAACGGGGAGCTGTTTTTT. This sequence encodes CASSLDGTRNGELFF.

The chain combines TRBV14 with TRBJ2-3; D is perhaps TRBD1 (5 bases). Per germline, CDR1 SGHDN and CDR2 FVKESK. V was trimmed by 0 bases and J by 10 bases, leaving 8 bases between them. CDR3 length equals 12 residues. CDR3 nucleotides: TGTGCCAGCAGCCAAGACAGGGTTGCGCAGTATTTT. Protein sequence: CASSQDRVAQYF.

This rearrangement joins TRBV19 to TRBJ2-7, with D tentatively TRBD2 (6 bases). With 6 bases removed from V and 2 bases from J, the gap between germline ends came to 23 bases. Germline V gene data show CDR1 as LNHDA and CDR2 as SQIVND (reference sequence). CDR3 length: 17 amino acids. For the CDR3, the DNA is TGTGCCAGTAGCCCGTCGGGCCGGCGGGGTCCGACCTACGAGCAGTACTTC. This sequence encodes CASSPSGRRGPTYEQYF.

The V call is TRBV2, the J call TRBJ2-7, with 9 bases identical to TRBD2. The closer fit of TRBJ2-1 to the DNA end suggests the J call may be wrong. Germline assignment: CDR1 SNHLY and CDR2 FYNNEI. CDR3 size: 14 residues. DNA of the CDR3: TGTGCCAGCAGGCTAGCGGGACGCTACAATGAGCAGTTCTTC. Its translation is CASRLAGRYNEQFF.

The gene calls are TRBV19 and TRBJ2-3; the D gene is possibly TRBD2 (5 bases). CDR1 LNHDA and CDR2 SQIVND come from the germline V gene (reference sequence). The CDR3 contains 15 residues. Trimming took off 7 bases at V and 0 bases at J, with 14 bases between the two ends. CDR3 DNA sequence: TGTGCCAGTAATTTCGGCGGGCATAGCACAGATACGCAGTATTTT. Translation: CASNFGGHSTDTQYF.

The genes are TRBV19 and TRBJ1-5; 8 bases align to TRBD1. The CDR3 extends over 19 amino acids. V gave up 2 bases and J gave up 2 bases; unmatched junction bases: 14. The germline CDR1 and CDR2 sequences are LNHDA and SQIVND (reference sequence). For the CDR3, the DNA is TGTGCCAGTAGTATATCTTTTTTGGTCAGGGGGCCGGGCAATCAGCCCCAGCATTTT. Its translation: CASSISFLVRGPGNQPQHF.